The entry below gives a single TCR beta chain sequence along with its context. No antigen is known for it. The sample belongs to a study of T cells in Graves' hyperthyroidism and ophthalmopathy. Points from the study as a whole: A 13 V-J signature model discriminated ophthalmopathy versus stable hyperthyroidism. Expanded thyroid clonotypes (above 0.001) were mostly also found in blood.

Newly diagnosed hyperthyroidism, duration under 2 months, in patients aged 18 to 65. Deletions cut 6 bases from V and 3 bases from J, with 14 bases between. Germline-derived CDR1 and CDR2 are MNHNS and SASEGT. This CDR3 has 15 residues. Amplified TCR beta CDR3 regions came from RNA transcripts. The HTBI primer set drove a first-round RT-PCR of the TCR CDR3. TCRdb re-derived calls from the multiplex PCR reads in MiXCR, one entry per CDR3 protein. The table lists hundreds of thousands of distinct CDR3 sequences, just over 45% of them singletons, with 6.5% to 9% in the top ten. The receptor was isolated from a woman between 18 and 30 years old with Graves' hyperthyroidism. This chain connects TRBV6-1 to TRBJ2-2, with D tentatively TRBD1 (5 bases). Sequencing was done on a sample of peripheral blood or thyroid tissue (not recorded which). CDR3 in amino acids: CASSPRQFDTGELFF. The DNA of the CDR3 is TGTGCCAGCAGCCCCCGACAGTTTGACACCGGGGAGCTGTTTTTT.